The entry below describes one T cell receptor (beta chain). This receptor's antigen is unknown. Per-base qualities were not stored, and no clone one base away is much larger. The library relied on the immunoSEQ multiplex PCR assay. A mixture of 60 forward primers for TCR Vbeta segments and 13 reverse primers for TCR Jbeta segments was used in the multiplex PCR. The CDR3 region of rearranged TCR beta genes was amplified from genomic DNA with a multiplex PCR assay. The amplified TCR beta libraries were sequenced on the Illumina HiSeq System as 87-base-pair reads. The authors' pipeline ran thus. Across the 600 to 700 repertoires, a later analysis counted tens of millions of unique TCR beta chains, roughly 11 million of which were shared by at least two donors. Raw reads were error-corrected and collapsed into unique sequences by a nearest-neighbor algorithm in which closely related sequences were merged to remove PCR and sequencing errors. V, D and J gene segments were assigned by aligning CDR3 sequences to IMGT reference sequences. Each retained sequence needed at least a six-nucleotide match to both a V gene segment and a J gene segment. A rearrangement was called productive if the CDR3 had no stop codons and remained in frame with V and J, and every other rearrangement was called non-productive. Following IMGT convention, CDR3 was defined as the stretch from the second conserved V-encoded cysteine up to the conserved J-encoded phenylalanine. Sequences without an unambiguous match to a single V gene segment were excluded from the earlier analysis of 450 to 750 of the donors. An earlier analysis of a few hundred of the donors called V segments functional above 56.7% productive rearrangements and segregating when the between-donor standard deviation exceeded 5%. A statistical classification framework was built for diagnosing cytomegalovirus status from the catalog of TCR beta chain sequences. In a later analysis, V and J genes were assigned by comparing TCR nucleotide sequences against IMGT/GENE-DB human TR gene sequences. A later analysis assigned CDR3 sequences and most-parsimonious VDJ recombination scenarios with the TCRdist pipeline. In a later analysis, every TCR beta chain was defined by the combination of its CDR3 amino acid sequence and its V-gene family, and reads without a unique V-gene family were dropped. As a way to deal with suspected cross-contamination and a sequencing artifact, a later analysis dropped approximately 570 nucleotide sequences that were highly shared and had low generation probability. In a later analysis, a clonal expansion index was calculated for each public chain from normalized within-repertoire ranks of inferred template counts. Generation probabilities in a later analysis came from a VDJ recombination model fitted to out-of-frame rearrangements, and those results were checked against IGoR. A later analysis scored TCR-TCR, TCR-HLA and TCR-CMV co-occurrence with hypergeometric tests, applying a repertoire-size bias correction to TCR pairs. In a later analysis, false discovery rates were estimated by permuting HLA or CMV assignments 20 times. In a later analysis, co-occurring TCRs were grouped using DBSCAN, and TCRdist sequence similarity was added for clustering within HLA-allele-positive subsets. Co-occurrence clustering excluded repertoires with fewer than 30,000 or more than 120,000 public chains, plus five with anomalous nucleotide sharing. What TCRdb holds here is the immuneACCESS table cut down to in-frame rearrangements. Part of the clones is not present; checked against another copy, under half of the missing clones reflect an unresolved V gene, and the others are unexplained. For V, J and clone size, that table is used; D and trimming come from the DNA. The sample table contains about 50,000 clones; only one count was recorded for about 84% of them. The biggest ten clones account for roughly 1.5% of the sample.

The cohort was made up of 666 healthy bone marrow donors. All cohort members were sampled while nominally healthy, although unrecorded immune exposures were likely present. The donor was CMV seronegative and was included in the group of around 320 seronegative cohort members. Every donor gave a peripheral blood sample, and the peripheral blood mononuclear cells from that sample were used for TCR beta sequencing. Genomic DNA extraction from the blood cell samples was performed with the Qiagen DNeasy Blood Extraction Kit. The CDR3 spans 13 residues, from the cysteine through the phenylalanine. Just the 39-base CDR3 DNA is kept, in frame starting at base 1. Based on the germline V gene, the CDR1 and CDR2 sequences are MDHEN and SYDVKM. Trimming removed 4 bases from V and 8 bases from J, leaving 14 bases between the germline ends. The sample belongs to a study of cytomegalovirus exposure and HLA in healthy donors (dated by TCRdb to 2016 to 2017). Regarding the research as a whole: In an earlier analysis of approximately 640 of the donors, 276 Gb of sequence data and some 100 million unique TCR beta sequences from approximately 180 million T cells were reported. Among about 370 genotyped donors of the cohort, an average of roughly 230,000 unique TCR beta nucleotide sequences was sequenced per donor, of which roughly 17% were non-productive. Class I and class II HLA loci were covered by the typing at four-digit resolution. The study aimed to test whether cataloging public T cell receptors could reveal signatures of past pathogen exposure. A few DR-DQ haplotypes were handled as single units for association and clustering because linkage in the cohort was strong. A later genetic analysis took genome-wide SNP genotypes for 398 of the 666 donors and used that subset as a discovery cohort. In an earlier analysis of 550 to 700 of the donors, high-throughput TCR beta sequencing was used to judge whether each TCR beta V gene segment behaved as functional or pseudogenic. In the later analysis, no new phenotypic data were used to find candidate immune exposures; instead, reliance was placed on TCR beta sequences and their occurrence across donors. About 320 gigabases of sequencing data and around 87 million unique TCR sequences were included in an early release covering over 600 HLA-typed donors. High-throughput TCR immunosequencing, statistical association of individual TCRs with disease status, and machine learning were combined to predict cytomegalovirus infection status. A separate validation cohort of 100 to 150 different subjects was used in addition to the roughly 700-subject first cohort. Using immunosequencing, the study profiled T cell repertoires from 500 to 800 subjects and related those repertoires to cytomegalovirus serostatus. The genetic ancestry cluster associated with self-reported Caucasian donors included over 80% of the 350 to 500 genotyped donors. Donor age, sex, ethnicity and CMV serostatus were compiled alongside the repertoire data. All discovery cohort repertoires had been generated on a single sequencing platform. Typing coverage varied by locus: roughly 620-640 donors for A, B, C, DRB1 and DQB1; around 560 for DQA1; more than 600 for DPA1; more than 450 for DPB1. To study patterns of TCR occurrence, a later analysis re-analyzed previously published TCR beta repertoires from around 660 donors and added high-resolution HLA genotyping.

Points the paper makes about the study in general: Broadly in line with IMGT annotations, most TCR beta V segments showed up in productive rearrangements about 87% or about 30% of the time in an earlier analysis of around 550 of the donors. A later genetic analysis associated a missense DCLRE1C variant with V-gene and J-gene trimming of TCR beta chains, and an independent cohort replicated the association. A later analysis found that most CMV-associated TCR beta chains appeared HLA-restricted, with HLA associations seemingly driven largely by CMV exposure. In a later analysis, some 18,000 TCR beta sequences were associated with specific HLA alleles at a false discovery rate of 0.05. Because the 87-base-pair reads could not distinguish some IMGT-functional V segments, including TRBV6-2 and TRBV6-3, those segments were excluded. A further reported finding was that TCR beta sequences accurately predicted the HLA-A and HLA-B alleles for most subjects in the first cohort. A later genetic analysis reported fewer N-insertions in productive TCRs among donors in an Asian-associated ancestry cluster than the roughly 620-donor mean. Presence/absence analyses assumed roughly uniform sequencing depth across donors, an assumption that may not hold. According to the authors, the approach could potentially be generalized to other disease states and immunological phenotypes. The study gave a list of roughly 150 TCR beta chains associated with cytomegalovirus. A cluster of highly shared sequence variants was judged likely to be a technical artifact of the sequencing pipeline. Assigning TCR associations to individual alleles was difficult when HLA alleles, especially DR and DQ, strongly co-occurred. Correlated functional status among segregating V segments might reflect linkage disequilibrium, but an unknown experimental factor could not be ruled out. This cohort had only TCR beta chains sequenced, and the lack of alpha or paired-chain data limited which features could be detected. Because HLA typing was missing for some donors at each locus, association tests included only the typed subset. In vitro tests confirmed that a few of the cytomegalovirus-associated TCR beta chains recognize cytomegalovirus antigens. Several of the top co-occurrence clusters appeared to be linked to parvovirus B19, influenza, CMV and Epstein-Barr virus, according to a later analysis. Immune exposure information for the cohort was limited to CMV serostatus. In a later analysis, the rate of TCR association differed among HLA loci, with DRB1 alleles having the most associated TCRs and HLA-C alleles having the fewest. Because counts were too low, approximately 18 rarely observed V segments, including chromosome 9 orphons, were excluded from the earlier analysis of around 640 of the donors. In a later analysis, HLA-associated TCR beta chains showed more clonal expansion and lower generation probabilities than non-associated chains that were equally common. Cytomegalovirus status was reported to be diagnosed by the classifier with high specificity and sensitivity in both the original and validation cohorts. Across donors, most TCR sequences were observed very rarely, whereas some public TCRs were present in many individuals.

The sample consisted of PBMCs. The chain is made from TRBV28 and TRBJ1-2, with the D gene call left open. The TCR comes from a man under 40 in good health and CMV-seronegative. The CDR3 loop reads CASSSPQAGGYTF. The sequence in DNA is TGTGCCAGCAGTTCTCCTCAGGCGGGGGGCTACACCTTC.